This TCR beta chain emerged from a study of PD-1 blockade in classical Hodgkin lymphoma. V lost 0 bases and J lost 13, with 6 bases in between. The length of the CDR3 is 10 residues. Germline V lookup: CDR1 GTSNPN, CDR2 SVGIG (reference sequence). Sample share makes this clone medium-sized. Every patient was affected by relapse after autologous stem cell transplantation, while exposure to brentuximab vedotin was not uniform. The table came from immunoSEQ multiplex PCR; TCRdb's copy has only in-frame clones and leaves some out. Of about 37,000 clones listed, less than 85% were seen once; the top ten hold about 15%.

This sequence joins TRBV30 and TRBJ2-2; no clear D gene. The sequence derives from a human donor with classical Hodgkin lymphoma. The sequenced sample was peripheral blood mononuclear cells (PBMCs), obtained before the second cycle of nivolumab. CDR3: CAWSVGGLFF. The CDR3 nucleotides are TGTGCCTGGAGTGTAGGCGGGCTGTTTTTT. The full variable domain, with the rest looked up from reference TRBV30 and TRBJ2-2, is SQTIHQWPATLVQPVGSPLSLECTVEGTSNPNLYWYRQAAGRGLQLLFYSVGIGQISSEVPQNLSASRPQDRQFILSSKKLLLSDSGFYLCAWSVGGLFFGEGSRLTVL.